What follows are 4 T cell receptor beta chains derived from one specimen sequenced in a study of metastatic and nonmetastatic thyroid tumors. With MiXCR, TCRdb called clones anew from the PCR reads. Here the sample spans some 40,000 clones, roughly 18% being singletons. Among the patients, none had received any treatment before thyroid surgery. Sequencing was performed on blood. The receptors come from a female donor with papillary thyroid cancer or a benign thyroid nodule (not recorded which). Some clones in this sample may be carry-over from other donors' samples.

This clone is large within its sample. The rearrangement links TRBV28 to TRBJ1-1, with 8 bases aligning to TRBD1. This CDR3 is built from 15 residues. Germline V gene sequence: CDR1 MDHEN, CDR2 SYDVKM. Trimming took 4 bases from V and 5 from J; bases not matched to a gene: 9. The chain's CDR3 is CASSYRGGAGTEAFF. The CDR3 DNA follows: TGTGCCAGCAGTTACAGGGGGGGGGCGGGAACTGAAGCTTTCTTT.

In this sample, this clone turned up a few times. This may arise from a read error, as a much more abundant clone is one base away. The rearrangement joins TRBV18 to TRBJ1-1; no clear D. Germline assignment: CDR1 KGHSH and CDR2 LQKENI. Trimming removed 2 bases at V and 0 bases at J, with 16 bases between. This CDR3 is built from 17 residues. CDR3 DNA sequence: TGTGCCAGCTCACCATCCAGTACATCTCTCATGAACACTGAAGCTTTCTTT. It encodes CASSPSSTSLMNTEAFF. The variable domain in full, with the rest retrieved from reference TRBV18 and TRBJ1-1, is NAGVMQNPRHLVRRRGQEARLRCSPMKGHSHVYWYRQLPEEGLKFMVYLQKENIIDESGMPKERFSAEFPKEGPSILRIQQVVRGDSAAYFCASSPSSTSLMNTEAFFGQGTRLTVV.

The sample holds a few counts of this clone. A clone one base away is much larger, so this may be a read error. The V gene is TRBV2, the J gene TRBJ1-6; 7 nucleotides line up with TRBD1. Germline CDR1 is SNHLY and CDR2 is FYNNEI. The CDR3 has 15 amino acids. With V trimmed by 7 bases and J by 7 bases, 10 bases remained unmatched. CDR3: CASIPTGFGNSPLHF. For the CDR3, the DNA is TGTGCCAGCATCCCGACAGGGTTCGGGAATTCACCCCTCCACTTT.

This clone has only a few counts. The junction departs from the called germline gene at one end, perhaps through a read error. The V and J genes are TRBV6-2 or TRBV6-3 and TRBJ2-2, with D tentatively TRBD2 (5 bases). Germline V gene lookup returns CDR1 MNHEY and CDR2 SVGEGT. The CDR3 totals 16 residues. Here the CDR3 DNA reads TGTGCCAGCAGCCCGACGAGACTATCCGACACCGTGGAGCTGTTTTTT. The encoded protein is CASSPTRLSDTVELFF.